The next 18 T cell receptor beta chains were all read from a single sample in a study of shared clonotypes between healthy human individuals. Sequenced by immunoSEQ multiplex PCR; TCRdb stores in-frame clones only, minus some. The sample shows about 510,000 clones, about 96% of them seen only once. Sequencing was performed on naive CD4+ T cells sorted from blood. The subset is: CD45RA+ positively selected. All receptors derive from a woman aged 25 to 39 in good health.

The chain uses TRBV6-1 and TRBJ1-5; D unclear. The germline V gene encodes CDR1 MNHNS and CDR2 SASEGT. The CDR3 totals 11 residues. Trimming removed 4 bases from V and 6 bases from J, with 4 bases in between. CDR3 protein: CASSVGQPQHF. CDR3 DNA sequence: TGTGCCAGCAGTGTGGGTCAGCCCCAGCATTTT.

The V call is TRBV5-3, the J call TRBJ2-3, with 7 bases lining up with TRBD2. TRBV5-3 is classed as an ORF, of uncertain function. V was clipped by 5 bases and J by 3 bases; unmatched bases: 6. The CDR3 has 14 amino acids. The chain's CDR3 is CARRRRERTDTQYF. CDR3 nucleotide sequence: TGTGCCAGAAGGAGGCGGGAGAGGACAGATACGCAGTATTTT.

V gene TRBV5-1 combines with J gene TRBJ2-7; 14 positions match TRBD2. The CDR3 sequence is 16 residues long. J was trimmed by 2 bases and V by 4 bases; bases with no gene match: 5. Looked up from germline, CDR1 is SGHRS and CDR2 is YFSETQ. This CDR3 reads CASSRSTSGRAYEQYF. CDR3 DNA: TGCGCCAGCAGCCGCTCGACTAGCGGGAGGGCCTACGAGCAGTACTTC.

The chain uses TRBV10-2 and TRBJ2-7; the D gene could be TRBD1 or TRBD2 (5 bases each). This CDR3 has 12 amino acids. Trimming removed 6 bases from V and 4 bases from J, with 10 bases in between. CDR1 is WSHSY, CDR2 SAAADI, per germline. In DNA, the CDR3 is TGCGCCAGCAGCGGGACCGCATACGAGCAGTACTTC. As protein: CASSGTAYEQYF.

This clone is a singleton in its sample. V gene TRBV25-1 combines with J gene TRBJ2-3; 9 positions match TRBD2. J lost 7 bases, V lost 2 bases, and 7 bases had no gene match. The CDR3 is made up of 15 amino acids. Germline CDR1 and CDR2: MGHDK and SYGVNS. The CDR3: CASSELSGGLYTQYF. CDR3 bases: TGTGCCAGCAGTGAACTTAGCGGGGGACTTTATACGCAGTATTTT.

V is TRBV28 and J is TRBJ1-2, with D possibly TRBD1 on 6 matching bases. CDR3 size: 14 residues. Germline-derived CDR1 and CDR2 are MDHEN and SYDVKM. V was pared by 5 bases and J by 4 bases, with 14 bases between. The CDR3 loop reads CASSTGQSAYGYTF. The CDR3, as DNA: TGTGCCAGCAGTACAGGACAGTCCGCCTATGGCTACACCTTC.

This chain connects TRBV19 to TRBJ2-5; TRBD1 matches 8 bases. This CDR3 has 13 residues. Germline assignment: CDR1 LNHDA and CDR2 SQIVND (reference sequence). V lost 6 bases to trimming and J lost 5 bases; unmatched junction nucleotides: 5. CDR3 in DNA: TGTGCCAGTAGGGACGACAGGGGCGAGACCCAGTACTTC. Translated: CASRDDRGETQYF.

The V gene is TRBV6-1, the J gene TRBJ1-2; the match to TRBD1 covers 12 bases. The V gene's germline CDR1 is MNHNS and CDR2 SASEGT. CDR3 length: 16 amino acids. Losses at the gene ends were 4 bases for V and 4 bases for J; bases not matched to a gene: 7. Written as DNA, the CDR3 is TGTGCCAGCAGTGGCCGGGACAGGGGGCTAAGCTATGGCTACACCTTC. This translates into CASSGRDRGLSYGYTF.

The chain combines TRBV25-1 with TRBJ1-1; D remains unclear. The CDR3 spans 14 residues. Trimming removed 7 bases from V and 1 base from J, with 13 bases in between. Per germline, CDR1 MGHDK and CDR2 SYGVNS. The CDR3 DNA reads as TGTGCCAGCATGGGAGGACCGGCGAACACTGAAGCTTTCTTT. The encoded protein is CASMGGPANTEAFF.

V and J are TRBV7-8 and TRBJ1-5; tentatively, D is TRBD1 (5 bases). This CDR3 comprises 16 residues. Trimming shortened V by 3 bases and J by 2 bases, and 14 bases separated the two germline ends. Germline V gives CDR1 SGHVS, CDR2 FQNEAQ. DNA for the CDR3: TGTGCCAGCAGCTTTGGGGGGGTTAACGGCAATCAGCCCCAGCATTTT. The encoded protein is CASSFGGVNGNQPQHF.

This chain connects TRBV11-2 to TRBJ2-1; D is uncertain. The CDR3 consists of 14 residues. Germline CDR1 and CDR2: SGHAT and FQNNGV. The germline V and J ends were trimmed by 10 bases and 1 base, with 14 bases remaining between them. The CDR3 reads CATNGGSSYNEQFF. CDR3 DNA: TGTGCCACCAACGGCGGTTCGTCCTACAATGAGCAGTTCTTC. Using reference TRBV11-2 and TRBJ2-1 for the parts outside the CDR3, the full variable domain is EAGVAQSPRYKIIEKRQSVAFWCNPISGHATLYWYQQILGQGPKLLIQFQNNGVVDDSQLPKDRFSAERLKGVDSTLKIQPAKLEDSAVYLCATNGGSSYNEQFFGPGTRLTVL.

The rearrangement uses TRBV5-1 and TRBJ2-2, with 9 bases fitting TRBD2. The germline V gene has CDR1 SGHRS and CDR2 YFSETQ. The CDR3 sequence is 14 residues long. The junction had 2 bases not matched to a gene; V was cut back by 5 bases and J by 3 bases. The CDR3 coding sequence is TGCGCCAGCAGTCGGACTAGCGACACCGGGGAGCTGTTTTTT. Its protein product is CASSRTSDTGELFF.

This clone was recorded once. This sequence joins TRBV5-5 and TRBJ2-2; 9 bases map to TRBD1. This CDR3 spans 17 amino acids. Germline CDR1 is SGHKS and CDR2 is YYEKEE (reference sequence). The J segment lost 3 bases and the V segment lost 2 bases, leaving 8 bases of the junction unmatched. CDR3 nucleotides: TGTGCCAGCAGCTTCTGGGGACAGGGAACCTACACCGGGGAGCTGTTTTTT. This translates into CASSFWGQGTYTGELFF.

This clone has a single count. This sequence joins TRBV29-1 and TRBJ2-4; D uncertain. This CDR3 is built from 12 residues. Trimming took off 3 bases at V and 8 bases at J, with 11 bases between the two ends. Germline assignment: CDR1 SQVTM and CDR2 ANQGSEA. In DNA, the CDR3 is TGCAGCGTTGAGATGAATCGAGACATTCAGTACTTC. Its protein is CSVEMNRDIQYF. Full variable domain (rest looked up from reference TRBV29-1 and TRBJ2-4): SAVISQKPSRDICQRGTSLTIQCQVDSQVTMMFWYRQQPGQSLTLIATANQGSEATYESGFVIDKFPISRPNLTFSTLTVSNMSPEDSSIYLCSVEMNRDIQYFGAGTRLSVL.

The chain carries TRBV5-1 and TRBJ1-2, with TRBD1 identical over 10 bases. The trim removed 0 bases at V and 4 bases at J, leaving 9 bases unmatched. The V gene's germline CDR1 is SGHRS and CDR2 YFSETQ. The CDR3 is made up of 17 amino acids. In nucleotides, the CDR3 is TGCGCCAGCAGCTTGGGGTCTGGGGGACAGGGGCTCTATGGCTACACCTTC. Amino acid sequence: CASSLGSGGQGLYGYTF.

The CDR3 nucleotides are TGTGCCAGCAGCTTAAGCGGGGCGATGGACACTGAAGCTTTCTTT. This gives the protein CASSLSGAMDTEAFF. This rearrangement joins TRBV11-3 to TRBJ1-1; D perhaps matches TRBD1 (5 bases). Germline V lookup: CDR1 SGHNT, CDR2 YENEEA. V was trimmed by 2 bases and J by 3 bases, leaving 13 bases between them. The CDR3 is 15 amino acids.

The chain uses TRBV28 and TRBJ1-1, with unresolved D. In germline, CDR1 is MDHEN, CDR2 SYDVKM. With 9 bases removed from V and 11 bases from J, the gap between germline ends came to 22 bases. The CDR3 consists of 13 residues. CDR3 region: CASLSGGGIGAFF. CDR3 bases: TGTGCCAGTCTTAGCGGCGGAGGGATTGGGGCTTTCTTT.

The J gene is TRBJ2-1, the V gene TRBV15, with 10 bases aligning to TRBD1. Germline V gene sequence: CDR1 LNHNV, CDR2 YYDKDF (reference sequence). The V and J ends lost 5 bases and 7 bases, in that order; junction bases with no gene match: 11. CDR3 length equals 16 residues. CDR3 bases: TGTGCCACCAGCCCCACCCCGACAGGGGGCAGGAATGAGCAGTTCTTC. As protein: CATSPTPTGGRNEQFF.